The 18 T cell receptor beta chains presented below share a single source sample, sequenced in a study of blood T cell repertoires in COVID-19. Only in-frame clones appear in the TCRdb table, and some are missing; sequencing was by immunoSEQ multiplex PCR. The profile shows roughly 340,000 clones, more than 80% of them singletons. The sample comprised peripheral blood. The receptors shown here come from a woman under 40 with COVID-19, enrolled during active disease.

The V and J genes are TRBV18 and TRBJ1-2; D might be TRBD1 (6 bases). The CDR3 runs to 14 residues. The V end lost 4 bases, the J end lost 6 bases, and 15 bases lay between the germline ends. Germline CDR1 and CDR2: KGHSH and LQKENI. DNA for the CDR3: TGTGCCAGCTCACGGCAGGGGAGAGTTGATGGCTACACCTTC. This sequence encodes CASSRQGRVDGYTF.

The chain couples TRBV3-1 (or the pseudogene TRBV3-2) to TRBJ2-7, with D possibly being TRBD2 (5 bases). V lost 3 bases and J lost 5, with 17 bases in between. CDR1 LGHDT and CDR2 YNNKEL come from the germline V gene (reference sequence). This CDR3 region has 15 residues. The CDR3 reads CASSHGEEGRNEQYF. DNA of the CDR3: TGTGCCAGCAGCCATGGCGAAGAGGGTCGGAACGAGCAGTACTTC.

The rearrangement links TRBV3-1 (or the pseudogene TRBV3-2) to TRBJ2-3, with TRBD2 identical over 9 bases. The CDR3 has 16 amino acids. CDR1 LGHDT and CDR2 YNNKEL come from the germline V gene (reference sequence). The V gene end was trimmed by 4 bases and the J gene end by 6 bases; junction bases not matched to a gene: 11. This CDR3 reads CASSLLGASGVDTQYF. The CDR3 DNA sequence: TGTGCCAGCAGCCTCCTGGGGGCTAGCGGGGTGGATACGCAGTATTTT.

The chain recombines TRBV2 with TRBJ2-7; a possible D gene is TRBD2 (6 bases). The V end was cut by 6 bases, the J end by 4 bases, with 7 bases between. The length of the CDR3 is 11 residues. Germline V gives CDR1 SNHLY, CDR2 FYNNEI. The DNA for the CDR3 is TGTGCCAGCAGGGGGGGATACGAGCAGTACTTC. Translation gives CASRGGYEQYF.

The chain carries TRBV7-2 and TRBJ1-4; no reliable D call. This CDR3 comprises 14 residues. V dropped 5 bases and J dropped 3 bases, with 10 bases sitting between them. The germline CDR1 and CDR2 sequences are SGHTA and FQGNSA. CDR3 nucleotides: TGTGCCAGCAGCCAGTGGCGGTCTAATGAAAAACTGTTTTTT. Its translation is CASSQWRSNEKLFF.

This clone was seen a single time. The chain is built from TRBV19 and TRBJ2-2; 10 bases are a match to TRBD1. V lost 2 bases to trimming and J lost 3 bases; unmatched junction nucleotides: 6. Germline V lookup: CDR1 LNHDA, CDR2 SQIVND (reference sequence). CDR3 size: 17 residues. DNA of the CDR3: TGTGCCAGTAGTATAAGGATTGGGACAGGGGACACCGGGGAGCTGTTTTTT. Translating it yields CASSIRIGTGDTGELFF.

The chain carries TRBV3-1 (or the pseudogene TRBV3-2) and TRBJ2-1, with D perhaps matching TRBD2 (7 bases). V shed 0 bases and J shed 0 bases, with 9 bases lying between them. This CDR3 is built from 16 residues. The V gene's germline CDR1 is LGHDT and CDR2 YNNKEL (reference sequence). The CDR3 DNA is TGTGCCAGCAGCCAAGATAGGGGGGGCTCCTACAATGAGCAGTTCTTC. Its protein is CASSQDRGGSYNEQFF.

The V call is TRBV5-6, the J call TRBJ1-5; D unresolved. This CDR3 region has 14 residues. Trimming took off 4 bases at V and 1 base at J, with 9 bases between the two ends. Looked up from germline, CDR1 is SGHDT and CDR2 is YYEEEE. The CDR3 region is CASSLTGSNQPQHF. CDR3 nucleotide sequence: TGTGCCAGCAGCCTGACGGGGAGCAATCAGCCCCAGCATTTT.

Comment on this clone: An end of the junction differs from the germline gene, which may be a read error. This chain links TRBV4-1 with TRBJ2-7; no definite D call. Germline V gene sequence: CDR1 MGHRA, CDR2 YSYEKL. This CDR3 contains 12 residues. CDR3 loop: CASSQPLLPPLF. DNA of the CDR3: TGCGCCAGCAGCCAACCCCTACTCCCTCCCCTATTC.

The genes are TRBV7-9 and TRBJ1-2, with TRBD1 matching 7 bases. V shed 3 bases, J shed 3 bases, and the junction held 10 bases outside the gene matches. The germline CDR1 and CDR2 sequences are SEHNR and FQNEAQ (reference sequence). The CDR3 runs 16 residues. This CDR3 reads CASSFLPSGGDYGYTF. The CDR3 DNA sequence: TGTGCCAGCAGCTTCCTACCCTCAGGGGGAGACTATGGCTACACCTTC.

The gene calls are TRBV2 and TRBJ1-5, with D perhaps matching TRBD1 (6 bases). The CDR3 loop spans 17 amino acids. With 0 bases removed from V and 1 base from J, the gap between germline ends came to 13 bases. CDR1 SNHLY and CDR2 FYNNEI come from the germline V gene. The chain's CDR3 is CASSEALGQGSNQPQHF. CDR3 nucleotide sequence: TGTGCCAGCAGTGAAGCGTTAGGGCAGGGGAGCAATCAGCCCCAGCATTTT.

Only one count was recorded for this clone. This rearrangement joins TRBV5-6 to TRBJ2-7, with 8 bases that match TRBD1. CDR1 is SGHDT and CDR2 is YYEEEE in the germline V gene. The V gene end was trimmed by 4 bases and the J gene end by 5 bases; junction bases not matched to a gene: 8. The CDR3 has 14 residues. The CDR3 DNA sequence: TGTGCCAGCAGCCCACAGGGGGAAATGGACGAGCAGTACGTC. Encoded protein: CASSPQGEMDEQYV.

The V gene is TRBV30, the J gene TRBJ2-1; a possible D gene is TRBD2 (6 bases). The CDR3 totals 16 residues. Germline CDR1 reads GTSNPN; CDR2 reads SVGIG (reference sequence). Trimming left V 2 bases short and J 7 bases short, with 21 bases between. CDR3 protein: CAWSYPPGTARNEQFF. Here the CDR3 DNA reads TGTGCCTGGAGTTACCCTCCCGGGACTGCTAGGAATGAGCAGTTCTTC.

V is TRBV11-2 and J is TRBJ2-2; the D gene is possibly TRBD2 (6 bases). V lost 5 bases to trimming and J lost 5 bases, with 15 bases between them. The length of the CDR3 is 15 residues. CDR1 and CDR2 (germline): SGHAT, FQNNGV. The CDR3 is CASSTGRAGTGELFF. In DNA form, the CDR3 reads TGTGCCAGCAGCACCGGAAGGGCGGGGACCGGGGAGCTGTTTTTT.

In this sample, this clone turned up once. This chain uses TRBV19 with TRBJ2-1; 11 bases agree with TRBD1. The CDR3 spans 16 residues. The trim removed 3 bases at V and 4 bases at J, leaving 5 bases unmatched. Germline lookup yields CDR1 LNHDA and CDR2 SQIVND (reference sequence). The CDR3 here is CASSILGQGGYNEQFF. CDR3 nucleotide sequence: TGTGCCAGTAGTATCCTGGGACAGGGGGGTTACAATGAGCAGTTCTTC.

A single count supports this clone. This sequence joins TRBV19 and TRBJ2-2; D is possibly TRBD2 (5 bases). V dropped 11 bases and J dropped 3 bases, with 10 bases sitting between them. The V gene's germline CDR1 is LNHDA and CDR2 SQIVND (reference sequence). The CDR3 length is 12 residues. CDR3 in amino acids: CAGRGYTGELFF. CDR3 in DNA: TGTGCCGGCAGAGGGTACACCGGGGAGCTGTTTTTT.

V and J are TRBV4-3 and TRBJ2-2; 8 nucleotides line up with TRBD1. Germline CDR1 LGHNA, CDR2 YSLEER. Trimming removed 3 bases from V and 1 base from J; junction bases left unmatched: 1. This CDR3 spans 15 amino acids. As DNA, the CDR3 is TGCGCCAGCAGCCAGGGGACAGGGAACACCGGGGAGCTGTTTTTT. The encoded protein is CASSQGTGNTGELFF.

V is TRBV9 and J is TRBJ2-3; 7 nucleotides align to TRBD1. Losses at the gene ends were 3 bases for V and 1 base for J; bases not matched to a gene: 5. The CDR3 sequence is 15 residues long. The germline gives CDR1 SGDLS, CDR2 YYNGEE. This chain's CDR3 is CASSAHGQGTDTQYF. CDR3 DNA: TGTGCCAGCAGCGCACACGGACAGGGCACAGATACGCAGTATTTT. The full variable domain, rest sourced from reference TRBV9 and TRBJ2-3, is DSGVTQTPKHLITATGQRVTLRCSPRSGDLSVYWYQQSLDQGLQFLIQYYNGEERAKGNILERFSAQQFPDLHSELNLSSLELGDSALYFCASSAHGQGTDTQYFGPGTRLTVL.